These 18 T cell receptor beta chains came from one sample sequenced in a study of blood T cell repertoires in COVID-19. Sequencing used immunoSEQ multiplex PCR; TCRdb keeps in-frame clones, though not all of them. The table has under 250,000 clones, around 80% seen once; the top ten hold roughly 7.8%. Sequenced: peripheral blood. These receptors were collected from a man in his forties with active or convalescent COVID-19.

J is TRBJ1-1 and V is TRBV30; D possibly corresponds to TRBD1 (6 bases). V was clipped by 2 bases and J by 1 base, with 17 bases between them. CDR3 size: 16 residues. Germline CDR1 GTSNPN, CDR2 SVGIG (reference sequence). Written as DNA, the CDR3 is TGTGCCTGGAGTCCTCGGTACAGGGCTACGAACACTGAAGCTTTCTTT. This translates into CAWSPRYRATNTEAFF.

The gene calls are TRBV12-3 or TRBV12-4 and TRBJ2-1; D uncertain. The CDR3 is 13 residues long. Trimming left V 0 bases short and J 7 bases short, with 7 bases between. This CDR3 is CASSLAFRNEQFF. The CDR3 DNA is TGTGCCAGCAGTTTAGCGTTCAGAAATGAGCAGTTCTTC.

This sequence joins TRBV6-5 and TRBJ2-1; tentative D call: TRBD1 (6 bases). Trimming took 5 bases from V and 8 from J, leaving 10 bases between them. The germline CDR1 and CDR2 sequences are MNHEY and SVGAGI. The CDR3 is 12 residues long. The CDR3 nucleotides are TGTGCCAGCAGTCTACAGGGTTATGAGCAGTTCTTC. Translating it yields CASSLQGYEQFF.

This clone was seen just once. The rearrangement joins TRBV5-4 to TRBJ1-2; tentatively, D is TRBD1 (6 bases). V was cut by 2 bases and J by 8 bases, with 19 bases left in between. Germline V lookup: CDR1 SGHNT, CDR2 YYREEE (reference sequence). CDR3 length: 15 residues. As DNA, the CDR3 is TGTGCCAGCAGCTTACAAGGACAGATTGCTGGGGGCTACACCTTC. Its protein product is CASSLQGQIAGGYTF.

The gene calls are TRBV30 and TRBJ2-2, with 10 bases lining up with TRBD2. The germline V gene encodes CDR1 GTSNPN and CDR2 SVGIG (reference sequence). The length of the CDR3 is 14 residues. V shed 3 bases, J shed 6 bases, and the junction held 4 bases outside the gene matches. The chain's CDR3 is CAWRGLAGAGELFF. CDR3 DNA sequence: TGTGCCTGGAGGGGTCTAGCGGGAGCCGGGGAGCTGTTTTTT.

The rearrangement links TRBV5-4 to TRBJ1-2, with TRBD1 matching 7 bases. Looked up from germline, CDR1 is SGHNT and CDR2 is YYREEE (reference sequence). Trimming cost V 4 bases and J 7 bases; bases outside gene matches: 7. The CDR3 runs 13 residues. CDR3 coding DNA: TGTGCCAGCAGCCCAAAGACAGGGAGTGGCTACACCTTC. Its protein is CASSPKTGSGYTF.

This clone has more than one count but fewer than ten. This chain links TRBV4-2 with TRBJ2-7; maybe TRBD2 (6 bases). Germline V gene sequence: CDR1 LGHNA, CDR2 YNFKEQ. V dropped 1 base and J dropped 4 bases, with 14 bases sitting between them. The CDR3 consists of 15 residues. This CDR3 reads CASSQVGGVIYEQYF. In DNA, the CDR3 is TGTGCCAGCAGCCAAGTCGGCGGGGTTATTTACGAGCAGTACTTC.

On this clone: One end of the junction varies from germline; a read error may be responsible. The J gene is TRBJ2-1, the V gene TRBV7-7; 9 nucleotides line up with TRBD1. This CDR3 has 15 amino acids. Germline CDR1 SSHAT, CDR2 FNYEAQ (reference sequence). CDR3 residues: CASSLSLDRGDEQFF. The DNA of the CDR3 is TGTGCTAGCAGCTTAAGCTTGGACAGGGGAGATGAGCAGTTCTTC. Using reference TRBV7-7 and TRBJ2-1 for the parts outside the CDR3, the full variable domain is GAGVSQSPRYKVTKRGQDVTLRCDPISSHATLYWYQQALGQGPEFLTYFNYEAQPDKSGLPSDRFSAERPEGSISTLTIQRTEQRDSAMYRCASSLSLDRGDEQFFGPGTRLTVL.

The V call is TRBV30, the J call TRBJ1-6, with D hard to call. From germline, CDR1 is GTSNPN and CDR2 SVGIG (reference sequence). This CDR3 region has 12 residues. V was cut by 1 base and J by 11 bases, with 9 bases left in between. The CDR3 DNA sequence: TGTGCCTGGAGTGAGAGTGAAACACCCCTCCACTTT. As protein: CAWSESETPLHF.

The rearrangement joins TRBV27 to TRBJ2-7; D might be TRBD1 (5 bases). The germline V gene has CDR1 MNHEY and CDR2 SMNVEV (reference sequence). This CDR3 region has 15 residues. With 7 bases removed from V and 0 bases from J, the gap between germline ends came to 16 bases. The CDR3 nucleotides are TGTGCCAGCACGAAGGGCCAGGGCGCCTCCTACGAGCAGTACTTC. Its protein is CASTKGQGASYEQYF.

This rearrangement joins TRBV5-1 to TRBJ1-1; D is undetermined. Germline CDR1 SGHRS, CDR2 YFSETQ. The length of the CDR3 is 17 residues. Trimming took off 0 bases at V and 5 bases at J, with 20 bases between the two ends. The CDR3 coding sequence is TGCGCCAGCAGCTTGGGCCAAACTGAGTCGTTTCGTACTGAAGCTTTCTTT. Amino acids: CASSLGQTESFRTEAFF.

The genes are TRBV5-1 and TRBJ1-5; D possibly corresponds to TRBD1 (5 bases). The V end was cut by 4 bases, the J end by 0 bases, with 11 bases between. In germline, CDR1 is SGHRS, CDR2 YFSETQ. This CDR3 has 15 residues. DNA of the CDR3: TGCGCCAGCAGCCACAAGGGGATTAGCAATCAGCCCCAGCATTTT. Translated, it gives CASSHKGISNQPQHF.

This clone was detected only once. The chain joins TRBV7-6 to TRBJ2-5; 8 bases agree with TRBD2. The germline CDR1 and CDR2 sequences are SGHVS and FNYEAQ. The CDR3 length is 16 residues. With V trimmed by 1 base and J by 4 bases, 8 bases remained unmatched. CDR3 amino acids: CASSLDRGGLRETQYF. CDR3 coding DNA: TGTGCCAGCAGCTTAGATCGGGGGGGGCTTAGAGAGACCCAGTACTTC.

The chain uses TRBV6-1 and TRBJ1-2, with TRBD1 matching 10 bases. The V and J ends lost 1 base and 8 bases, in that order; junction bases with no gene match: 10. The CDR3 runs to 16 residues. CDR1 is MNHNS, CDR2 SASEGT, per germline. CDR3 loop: CASSEGVMTGGWGYTF. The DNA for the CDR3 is TGTGCCAGCAGTGAAGGGGTCATGACAGGGGGCTGGGGCTACACCTTC.

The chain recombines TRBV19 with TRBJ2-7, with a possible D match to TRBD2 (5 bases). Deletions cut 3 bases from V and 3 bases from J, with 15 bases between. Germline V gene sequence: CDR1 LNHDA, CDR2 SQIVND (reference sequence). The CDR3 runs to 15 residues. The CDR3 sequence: CASSIRPEGSYEQYF. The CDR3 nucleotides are TGTGCCAGTAGTATTCGGCCCGAGGGCAGCTACGAGCAGTACTTC.

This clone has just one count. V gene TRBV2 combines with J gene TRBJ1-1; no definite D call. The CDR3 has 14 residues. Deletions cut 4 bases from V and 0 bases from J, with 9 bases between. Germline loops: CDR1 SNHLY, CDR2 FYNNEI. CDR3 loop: CASSVKEMNTEAFF. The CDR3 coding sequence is TGTGCCAGCAGTGTTAAGGAGATGAACACTGAAGCTTTCTTT. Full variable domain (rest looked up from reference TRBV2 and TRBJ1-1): EPEVTQTPSHQVTQMGQEVILRCVPISNHLYFYWYRQILGQKVEFLVSFYNNEISEKSEIFDDQFSVERPDGSNFTLKIRSTKLEDSAMYFCASSVKEMNTEAFFGQGTRLTVV.

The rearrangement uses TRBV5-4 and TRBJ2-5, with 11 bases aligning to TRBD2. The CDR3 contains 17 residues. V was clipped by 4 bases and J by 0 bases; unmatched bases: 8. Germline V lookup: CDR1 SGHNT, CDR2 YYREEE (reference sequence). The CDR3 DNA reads TGTGCCAGCAGCATATCTAGCGGGGGGCGCTACCAAGAGACCCAGTACTTC. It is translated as CASSISSGGRYQETQYF.

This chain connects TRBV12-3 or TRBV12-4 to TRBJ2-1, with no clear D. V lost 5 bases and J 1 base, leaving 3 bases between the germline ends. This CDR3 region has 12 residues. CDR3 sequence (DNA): TGTGCCAGCAGTCGGTCCTACAATGAGCAGTTCTTC. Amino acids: CASSRSYNEQFF.